This TCR beta chain was identified during a study of beta chain features in type 1 diabetes. For the study at large: Similarity in age, gender and cell yields was seen between patients and healthy donors.

Expressed TCRB transcripts were sequenced, since all the RNA that had been isolated was reverse transcribed. The repertoire was sequenced with immunoSEQ multiplex PCR; TCRdb's copy has only in-frame clones and lacks some. This repertoire shows 310,000 or so clones, 7.5% to 9% found once; its top ten account for 0.44%. This clonotype was obtained from a young woman in good health. Sequencing used central memory CD4+ T cells from blood.

This chain's CDR3 is CASRRLQNTEAFF. CDR3 bases: TGTGCCAGTAGAAGATTACAGAACACTGAAGCTTTCTTT. The V and J genes are TRBV19 and TRBJ1-1; unclear D gene. Germline CDR1 reads LNHDA; CDR2 reads SQIVND (reference sequence). This CDR3 spans 13 amino acids. Trimming cost V 6 bases and J 1 base, with 9 bases left between them.